Below are 23 T cell receptor beta chains sequenced from a single sample in a study of regulatory T cells in long-lasting Graves disease. Stated time point: persistent/refractory GD, antithyroid drugs over 5 years with positive TRAb. Construction of the TCR library relied on RNA isolated from PBMCs. For TCR beta, libraries came from iRepertoire HTBI primers and Arm-PCR of CDR3 regions. TCRdb reprocessed the multiplex PCR reads with MiXCR, giving one entry per CDR3 protein. The sample lists about 460,000 distinct CDR3 sequences, approximately 23% occurring once. This sample comprised peripheral blood mononuclear cells (PBMCs), obtained when the disease was refractory, from a patient treated with antithyroid drugs. Receptor source: a female donor with Graves disease.

There are a few counts of this clonotype. The chain couples TRBV7-2 to TRBJ2-7, with D maybe TRBD1 (7 bases). The V gene's germline CDR1 is SGHTA and CDR2 FQGNSA. CDR3 size: 17 residues. The ends were cut back, 1 base at V and 3 bases at J, with 19 bases in the middle. CDR3 in amino acids: CASSLGETGRFGYEQYF. The CDR3 coding sequence is TGTGCCAGCAGCTTAGGGGAGACAGGGAGGTTCGGCTACGAGCAGTACTTC.

This clonotype was observed once. This may stem from a read error, because a much larger clone lies one nucleotide away. The chain links TRBV6-5 to TRBJ2-7; D gene unclear. Looked up from germline, CDR1 is MNHEY and CDR2 is SVGAGI. V was clipped by 0 bases and J by 6 bases, with 9 bases between them. This CDR3 contains 13 residues. The CDR3 reads CASSYSKPCEQYF. DNA for the CDR3: TGTGCCAGCAGTTACTCGAAACCTTGCGAGCAGTACTTC.

In this sample, this clonotype turned up many times. The chain recombines TRBV28 with TRBJ2-5, with TRBD1 matching 9 bases. The CDR3 is 14 residues long. Trimming took 5 bases from V and 2 from J; bases not matched to a gene: 3. CDR1 is MDHEN and CDR2 is SYDVKM in the germline V gene. CDR3 nucleotides: TGTGCCAGCAGTCGGACAGGGGCGCAAGAGACCCAGTACTTC. Translated, it gives CASSRTGAQETQYF.

This chain links TRBV28 with TRBJ2-2, with D tentatively TRBD1 (5 bases). The CDR3 runs 15 residues. Per germline, CDR1 MDHEN and CDR2 SYDVKM. V was shortened by 3 bases and J by 4 bases, with 12 bases between the two germline ends. The CDR3 sequence: CASSFGAAITGELFF. The DNA for the CDR3 is TGTGCCAGCAGTTTTGGGGCAGCGATCACCGGGGAGCTGTTTTTT.

This clonotype was observed at least ten times. The chain carries TRBV19 and TRBJ2-7; D not certain. The CDR3 contains 13 residues. In germline, CDR1 is LNHDA, CDR2 SQIVND (reference sequence). Trimming shortened V by 3 bases and J by 3 bases, and 9 bases separated the two germline ends. CDR3 in amino acids: CASSMAHGYEQYF. CDR3 in DNA: TGTGCCAGTAGTATGGCACACGGCTACGAGCAGTACTTC. Supplemented by reference TRBV19 and TRBJ2-7, the full variable domain reads DGGITQSPKYLFRKEGQNVTLSCEQNLNHDAMYWYRQDPGQGLRLIYYSQIVNDFQKGDIAEGYSVSREKKESFPLTVTSAQKNPTAFYLCASSMAHGYEQYFGPGTRLTVT.

This clonotype was counted many times. This rearrangement joins TRBV15 to TRBJ2-7; 8 bases match TRBD1. The germline V gene has CDR1 LNHNV and CDR2 YYDKDF (reference sequence). The J segment lost 1 base and the V segment lost 1 base, leaving 3 bases of the junction unmatched. The CDR3 runs 15 residues. The CDR3 nucleotides read TGTGCCACCAGCAGAGTGGGACAGGCATCCTACGAGCAGTACTTC. Its translation: CATSRVGQASYEQYF.

The chain carries TRBV2 and TRBJ1-5; 8 nucleotides align to TRBD1. Per the germline V gene, CDR1 is SNHLY and CDR2 is FYNNEI. V was clipped by 7 bases and J by 5 bases; unmatched bases: 7. The CDR3 sequence is 14 residues long. The CDR3 DNA reads as TGTGCCAGCACTACGACAGGGGTCGATCAGCCCCAGCATTTT. Translating it yields CASTTTGVDQPQHF.

This clonotype was counted between two and nine times. The chain links TRBV5-1 to TRBJ1-1; D not resolved. Germline CDR1 and CDR2: SGHRS and YFSETQ. The CDR3 spans 16 residues. The ends were cut back, 0 bases at V and 0 bases at J, with 12 bases in the middle. CDR3 protein: CASSLAVGPLNTEAFF. CDR3 nucleotide sequence: TGCGCCAGCAGCTTGGCCGTTGGGCCCTTGAACACTGAAGCTTTCTTT. The whole variable domain, remainder taken from reference TRBV5-1 and TRBJ1-1, is KAGVTQTPRYLIKTRGQQVTLSCSPISGHRSVSWYQQTPGQGLQFLFEYFSETQRNKGNFPGRFSGRQFSNSRSEMNVSTLELGDSALYLCASSLAVGPLNTEAFFGQGTRLTVV.

This clonotype appeared a few times. This sequence joins TRBV6-1 and TRBJ1-1; D gene ambiguous. In germline, CDR1 is MNHNS, CDR2 SASEGT. V was pared by 0 bases and J by 4 bases, with 6 bases between. The CDR3 runs to 13 residues. This chain's CDR3 is CASSEARRTEAFF. CDR3 DNA: TGTGCCAGCAGTGAAGCAAGGCGCACTGAAGCTTTCTTT.

This clonotype was picked up many times. The chain employs TRBV27 and TRBJ2-7, with D tentatively TRBD2 (6 bases). CDR3 length: 16 amino acids. Trimming removed 2 bases at V and 2 bases at J, with 16 bases between. Per germline, CDR1 MNHEY and CDR2 SMNVEV (reference sequence). This chain's CDR3 is CASSLISGDRAYEQYF. In nucleotides, the CDR3 is TGTGCCAGCAGTTTAATATCGGGGGATCGGGCCTACGAGCAGTACTTC.

This clonotype was counted ten times or more. The chain employs TRBV7-2 and TRBJ1-2; 7 positions match TRBD1. CDR3 length: 14 residues. Germline V CDR1 and CDR2: SGHTA, FQGNSA. The V and J ends lost 5 bases and 8 bases, in that order; junction bases with no gene match: 11. The CDR3 sequence: CASSPGQSYEGYTF. Here the CDR3 DNA reads TGTGCCAGCAGCCCGGGACAGTCATATGAGGGCTACACCTTC.

This clonotype was observed many times. This chain joins TRBV2 and TRBJ2-7, with D perhaps matching TRBD2 (6 bases). Per germline, CDR1 SNHLY and CDR2 FYNNEI. The CDR3 spans 17 residues. The ends were cut back, 3 bases at V and 0 bases at J, with 18 bases in the middle. CDR3 DNA sequence: TGTGCCAGCAGTGATTTGTCATGGTCTAGCGACTCCTACGAGCAGTACTTC. It is translated as CASSDLSWSSDSYEQYF.

This rearrangement joins TRBV6-2 or TRBV6-3 to TRBJ1-5; D is undetermined. With 5 bases removed from V and 6 bases from J, the gap between germline ends came to 14 bases. Looked up from germline, CDR1 is MNHEY and CDR2 is SVGEGT. This CDR3 comprises 14 residues. The DNA of the CDR3 is TGTGCCAGCAGTCCGGGCCTCTTTGGTCAGCCCCAGCATTTT. It encodes CASSPGLFGQPQHF.

This clonotype was found many times. V usage is TRBV28 and J usage is TRBJ1-1; 7 bases align to TRBD1. The CDR3 extends over 12 amino acids. Germline CDR1 and CDR2: MDHEN and SYDVKM. Trimming at V came to 7 bases and at J to 6 bases, leaving 5 bases not matched to a gene. CDR3 in DNA: TGTGCCAGCAATCAGGGGGACTCTGAAGCTTTCTTT. It yields the protein CASNQGDSEAFF. Full variable domain (outside the CDR3, taken from reference TRBV28 and TRBJ1-1): DVKVTQSSRYLVKRTGEKVFLECVQDMDHENMFWYRQDPGLGLRLIYFSYDVKMKEKGDIPEGYSVSREKKERFSLILESASTNQTSMYLCASNQGDSEAFFGQGTRLTVV.

This chain connects TRBV4-1 to TRBJ1-5; D unclear. Trimming stripped 1 base from V and 9 bases from J, with 16 bases between. CDR1 is MGHRA and CDR2 is YSYEKL in the germline V gene. The CDR3 length is 15 residues. The DNA of the CDR3 is TGCGCCAGCAGCCAAGGTAGAACAGCGGTTCGGCCCCAGCATTTT. This codes for CASSQGRTAVRPQHF.

In this sample, this clonotype turned up many times. This chain connects TRBV6-1 to TRBJ2-5; 8 bases align to TRBD1. The germline V gene has CDR1 MNHNS and CDR2 SASEGT. V lost 6 bases to trimming and J lost 5 bases; unmatched junction nucleotides: 17. The CDR3 extends over 17 amino acids. For the CDR3, the DNA is TGTGCCAGCAGGTCCGGGACAGGTTTTCATTTGGGGGAGACCCAGTACTTC. Protein product: CASRSGTGFHLGETQYF.

This clonotype was counted at least ten times. V usage is TRBV28 and J usage is TRBJ2-7, with 10 bases matching TRBD2. The CDR3 sequence is 16 residues long. V shed 6 bases and J 1 base; nucleotides not matched to a gene: 9. CDR1 is MDHEN and CDR2 is SYDVKM in the germline V gene. The CDR3 DNA reads as TGTGCCAGCAGCTTTGTAGCGGGGGGCATTTCCTACGAGCAGTACTTC. It yields the protein CASSFVAGGISYEQYF. Variable domain in full (rest from reference TRBV28 and TRBJ2-7): DVKVTQSSRYLVKRTGEKVFLECVQDMDHENMFWYRQDPGLGLRLIYFSYDVKMKEKGDIPEGYSVSREKKERFSLILESASTNQTSMYLCASSFVAGGISYEQYFGPGTRLTVT.

This clonotype is a singleton in its sample. The chain combines TRBV20-1 with TRBJ2-1; D might be TRBD2 (6 bases). V lost 6 bases, J lost 6 bases, and 18 bases lay in between. This CDR3 region has 14 residues. Germline V gives CDR1 DFQATT, CDR2 SNEGSKA (reference sequence). The DNA of the CDR3 is TGCAGTGCAGGCGAGACGGGACTTAGCAATGAGCAGTTCTTC. This encodes CSAGETGLSNEQFF.

The V and J genes are TRBV29-1 and TRBJ2-1; D gene uncertain. Germline V gives CDR1 SQVTM, CDR2 ANQGSEA. The V gene lost 6 bases and the J gene lost 6 bases, with 12 bases spanning the gap. CDR3 length equals 12 residues. This CDR3 reads CSVARVANEQFF. The DNA for the CDR3 is TGCAGCGTCGCGCGCGTTGCCAATGAGCAGTTCTTC.

This clonotype was counted a few times. CDR3 bases: TGTGCCAGCAGCTTCGGGCATCAGGGTGGGACCTACGAGCAGTACTTC. Residues: CASSFGHQGGTYEQYF. The chain uses TRBV11-2 and TRBJ2-7, with D perhaps TRBD1 (5 bases). The germline V and J ends were trimmed by 3 bases and 2 bases, with 17 bases remaining between them. The CDR3 is 16 residues long. The germline V gene encodes CDR1 SGHAT and CDR2 FQNNGV.

This clonotype was counted many times. CDR3 nucleotides: TGTGCCAGCAGTTACCGGGACAGGGAGTACGAGCAGTACTTC. This sequence encodes CASSYRDREYEQYF. V and J are TRBV6-4 and TRBJ2-7; 9 bases agree with TRBD1. Per germline, CDR1 MRHNA and CDR2 SNTAGT. This CDR3 comprises 14 residues. The V segment lost 5 bases and the J segment 4 bases; nucleotides outside the gene matches: 6.

This clonotype was seen repeatedly, ten times or more. This sequence joins TRBV27 and TRBJ1-2, with unresolved D. Germline assignment: CDR1 MNHEY and CDR2 SMNVEV (reference sequence). V lost 4 bases to trimming and J lost 6 bases, with 12 bases between them. CDR3 length: 13 residues. CDR3 coding DNA: TGTGCCAGCAGTTCTACCCCAGGCGATGGCTACACCTTC. Protein sequence: CASSSTPGDGYTF.

This clonotype was found a few times. V usage is TRBV9 and J usage is TRBJ2-2; D is possibly TRBD2 (6 bases). Germline assignment: CDR1 SGDLS and CDR2 YYNGEE. The CDR3 covers 15 residues. The ends were cut back, 3 bases at V and 4 bases at J, with 13 bases in the middle. The CDR3 coding sequence is TGTGCCAGCAGCGGAGGGGACTGGAGCACCGGGGAGCTGTTTTTT. Its translation is CASSGGDWSTGELFF.